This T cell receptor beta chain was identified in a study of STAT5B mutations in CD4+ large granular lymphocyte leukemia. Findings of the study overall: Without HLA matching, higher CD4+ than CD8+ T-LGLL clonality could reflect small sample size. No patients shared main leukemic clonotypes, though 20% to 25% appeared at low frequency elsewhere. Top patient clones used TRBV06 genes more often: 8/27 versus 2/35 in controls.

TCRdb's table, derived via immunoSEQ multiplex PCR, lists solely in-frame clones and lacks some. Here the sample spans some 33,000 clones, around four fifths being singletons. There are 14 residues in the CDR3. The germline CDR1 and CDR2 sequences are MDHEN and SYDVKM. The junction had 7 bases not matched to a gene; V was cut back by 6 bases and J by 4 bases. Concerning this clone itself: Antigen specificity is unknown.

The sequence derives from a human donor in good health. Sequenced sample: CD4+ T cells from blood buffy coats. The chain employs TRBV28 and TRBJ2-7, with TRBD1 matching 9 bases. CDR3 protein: CASRILTGGYEQYF. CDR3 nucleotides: TGTGCCAGCAGGATATTGACAGGGGGATACGAGCAGTACTTC.